This TCR beta chain was profiled in a study of cytomegalovirus exposure and HLA in healthy donors. Study-level results: Some V segments, including TRBV6-2 and TRBV6-3, were excluded as indistinguishable. An Asian-associated ancestry cluster reportedly showed fewer N-insertions than the roughly 670-donor mean in a later analysis.

The primer mix had 60 Vbeta and 13 Jbeta primers. Assay: immunoSEQ multiplex PCR; the TCRdb copy retains only in-frame clones and omits some. The data show about 170,000 clones, with about 80% seen just once and approximately 0.89% held by the top ten. To note about this clone: Its antigen remains unidentified.

V dropped 8 bases and J dropped 0 bases, with 10 bases sitting between them. The V gene's germline CDR1 is PRHDT and CDR2 FYEKMQ (reference sequence). This CDR3 contains 13 residues. Material for sequencing was PBMCs. V and J are TRBV13 and TRBJ1-2; D not certain. This receptor was taken from a woman in her fifties or sixties in good health and CMV-seropositive. The CDR3 loop is CASSGPPNYGYTF. In nucleotides, the CDR3 is TGTGCCAGCTCGGGTCCCCCTAACTATGGCTACACCTTC.